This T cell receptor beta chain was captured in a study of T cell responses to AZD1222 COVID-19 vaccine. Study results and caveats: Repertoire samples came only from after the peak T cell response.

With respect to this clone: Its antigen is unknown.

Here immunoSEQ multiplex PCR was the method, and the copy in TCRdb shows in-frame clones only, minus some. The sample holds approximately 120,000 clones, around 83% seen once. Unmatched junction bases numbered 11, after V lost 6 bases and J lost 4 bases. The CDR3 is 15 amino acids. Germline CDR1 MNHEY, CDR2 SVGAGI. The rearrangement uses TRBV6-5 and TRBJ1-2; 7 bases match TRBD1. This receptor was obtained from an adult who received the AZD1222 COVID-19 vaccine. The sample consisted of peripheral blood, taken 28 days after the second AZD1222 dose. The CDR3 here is CASSPPATGVYGYTF. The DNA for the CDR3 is TGTGCCAGCAGCCCCCCCGCCACAGGGGTCTATGGCTACACCTTC.